This entry lists 17 T cell receptor beta chains sequenced from one sample in a study of T-cell reconstitution after alpha-beta-depleted transplantation in children. The TCRbeta library was prepared with unique molecular identifiers. Each CDR3 protein is one row after TCRdb ran MiXCR on the PCR reads. The sample records approximately 340,000 distinct CDR3 sequences, 10% to 13% being singletons. The source was PBMCs from the stem cell graft donor, collected from the stem cell graft. These receptors originate from a human donor who donated a stem cell graft to a child with acute lymphoblastic leukemia.

The rearrangement uses TRBV7-8 and TRBJ2-1, with D maybe TRBD1 (5 bases). Per the germline V gene, CDR1 is SGHVS and CDR2 is FQNEAQ. V was shortened by 2 bases and J by 8 bases, with 10 bases between the two germline ends. The CDR3 covers 13 residues. CDR3 sequence (DNA): TGTGCCAGCAGCTTACTGGGGCTCGATGAGCAGTTCTTC. It translates to CASSLLGLDEQFF.

This clonotype was picked up many times. The chain recombines TRBV5-5 with TRBJ1-1; D might be TRBD1 (6 bases). The CDR3 runs 12 residues. The V gene's germline CDR1 is SGHKS and CDR2 YYEKEE (reference sequence). Deletions cut 8 bases from V and 7 bases from J, with 15 bases between. The CDR3 reads CASGGALLEAFF. DNA of the CDR3: TGTGCCAGTGGGGGGGCCCTTCTTGAAGCTTTCTTT. Looking up the rest from reference TRBV5-5 and TRBJ1-1 gives the full variable domain: DAGVTQSPTHLIKTRGQQVTLRCSPISGHKSVSWYQQVLGQGPQFIFQYYEKEERGRGNFPDRFSARQFPNYSSELNVNALLLGDSALYLCASGGALLEAFFGQGTRLTVV.

The CDR3 sequence: CASSVADRDSPLHF. In nucleotides, the CDR3 is TGTGCCAGCAGCGTAGCGGACAGGGATTCACCCCTCCACTTT. The J gene is TRBJ1-6, the V gene TRBV9; 8 bases match TRBD1. This CDR3 comprises 14 residues. From germline, CDR1 is SGDLS and CDR2 YYNGEE. J was trimmed by 8 bases and V by 0 bases; bases with no gene match: 1.

In its sample, this clonotype was seen many times. The rearrangement links TRBV20-1 to TRBJ2-5; TRBD2 matches 7 bases. Per the germline V gene, CDR1 is DFQATT and CDR2 is SNEGSKA (reference sequence). V shed 0 bases and J 2 bases; nucleotides not matched to a gene: 6. This CDR3 comprises 15 residues. DNA of the CDR3: TGCAGTGCTAGAGACGTGACTAGCATACAAGAGACCCAGTACTTC. Translation gives CSARDVTSIQETQYF.

The chain has TRBV7-9 and TRBJ1-2; 9 bases are a match to TRBD1. V lost 1 base and J lost 3; bases outside the gene matches: 3. Germline V gives CDR1 SEHNR, CDR2 FQNEAQ (reference sequence). This CDR3 has 15 amino acids. The CDR3 reads CASSLGTGADYGYTF. The CDR3 coding sequence is TGTGCCAGCAGCTTAGGGACAGGGGCGGACTATGGCTACACCTTC.

The rearrangement joins TRBV18 to TRBJ1-5, with D tentatively TRBD1 (6 bases). The CDR3 consists of 15 residues. Trimming removed 2 bases from V and 5 bases from J, with 13 bases in between. CDR1 and CDR2 from the germline V gene are KGHSH and LQKENI. Written as DNA, the CDR3 is TGTGCCAGCTCACCAAAAGGGGGTTGGGATCAGCCCCAGCATTTT. Translating gives CASSPKGGWDQPQHF.

There are a few counts of this clonotype. The V call is TRBV7-9, the J call TRBJ1-4; no firm D call. The germline CDR1 and CDR2 sequences are SEHNR and FQNEAQ (reference sequence). The CDR3 totals 15 residues. The V end was cut by 6 bases, the J end by 0 bases, with 11 bases between. The CDR3 loop is CASRKTETTNEKLFF. The CDR3 bases are TGTGCCAGCAGGAAGACGGAAACAACTAATGAAAAACTGTTTTTT. Combining the CDR3 with reference TRBV7-9 and TRBJ1-4 gives the whole variable domain DTGVSQNPRHKITKRGQNVTFRCDPISEHNRLYWYRQTLGQGPEFLTYFQNEAQLEKSRLLSDRFSAERPKGSFSTLEIQRTEQGDSAMYLCASRKTETTNEKLFFGSGTQLSVL.

This rearrangement joins TRBV9 to TRBJ1-1; D remains unclear. V was pared by 0 bases and J by 3 bases, with 6 bases between. Germline V gene lookup returns CDR1 SGDLS and CDR2 YYNGEE. CDR3 length: 13 residues. CDR3 in amino acids: CASSVAGHTEAFF. In DNA, the CDR3 is TGTGCCAGCAGCGTAGCTGGGCACACTGAAGCTTTCTTT.

The gene calls are TRBV9 and TRBJ2-7, with TRBD1 identical over 7 bases. The junction had 7 bases not matched to a gene; V was cut back by 4 bases and J by 0 bases. The length of the CDR3 is 15 residues. CDR1 SGDLS and CDR2 YYNGEE come from the germline V gene. As DNA, the CDR3 is TGTGCCAGCAGCCCCGGGACAGTCTACTCCTACGAGCAGTACTTC. Its protein product is CASSPGTVYSYEQYF. Full variable domain (missing parts from reference TRBV9 and TRBJ2-7): DSGVTQTPKHLITATGQRVTLRCSPRSGDLSVYWYQQSLDQGLQFLIQYYNGEERAKGNILERFSAQQFPDLHSELNLSSLELGDSALYFCASSPGTVYSYEQYFGPGTRLTVT.

This chain links TRBV3-1 with TRBJ2-2, with D perhaps TRBD2 (6 bases). This CDR3 spans 16 amino acids. CDR1 LGHDT and CDR2 YNNKEL come from the germline V gene (reference sequence). Trimming removed 7 bases from V and 4 bases from J, with 19 bases in between. The DNA for the CDR3 is TGTGCCAGCACCCCGCGACTGGCGGGGTCCACCGGGGAGCTGTTTTTT. The encoded protein is CASTPRLAGSTGELFF.

This clonotype was observed a handful of times. The chain couples TRBV12-3 or TRBV12-4 to TRBJ2-5; 7 bases agree with TRBD1. This CDR3 region has 14 residues. V was clipped by 5 bases and J by 5 bases; unmatched bases: 8. The chain's CDR3 is CASSPDRVWETQYF. CDR3 DNA: TGTGCCAGCAGTCCTGACAGGGTTTGGGAGACCCAGTACTTC.

This clonotype was counted between two and nine times. The V gene is TRBV20-1, the J gene TRBJ2-3, with D unresolved. Looked up from germline, CDR1 is DFQATT and CDR2 is SNEGSKA (reference sequence). V was trimmed by 4 bases and J by 2 bases, leaving 10 bases between them. The CDR3 contains 13 residues. The CDR3 region is CSAKPGITDTQYF. The CDR3 DNA reads as TGCAGTGCTAAACCGGGTATCACAGATACGCAGTATTTT.

This clonotype was seen many times. J is TRBJ2-3 and V is TRBV12-3 or TRBV12-4; tentatively, D is TRBD2 (5 bases). The ends were cut back, 6 bases at V and 0 bases at J, with 10 bases in the middle. The CDR3 length is 14 residues. The CDR3 nucleotides read TGTGCCAGCAGCTCAGCGGCCAGCACAGATACGCAGTATTTT. Encoded protein: CASSSAASTDTQYF.

This clonotype came up many times. CDR3 bases: TGTGCCACCCTTAGCACAGATACGCAGTATTTT. Its protein product is CATLSTDTQYF. The chain recombines TRBV15 with TRBJ2-3, with D uncertain. The CDR3 runs 11 residues. Germline CDR1 reads LNHNV; CDR2 reads YYDKDF (reference sequence). The germline V and J ends were trimmed by 8 bases and 0 bases, with 3 bases remaining between them.

This clonotype has more than one count but fewer than ten. The J gene is TRBJ1-6, the V gene TRBV7-2, with 8 bases aligning to TRBD1. Germline lookup yields CDR1 SGHTA and CDR2 FQGNSA. This CDR3 spans 15 amino acids. V shed 4 bases and J 7 bases; nucleotides not matched to a gene: 6. The CDR3 DNA is TGTGCCAGCAGCTCAGGACAGGGCGCCAATTCACCCCTCCACTTT. Residues: CASSSGQGANSPLHF.

The chain recombines TRBV6-2 or TRBV6-3 with TRBJ2-3; D is unresolved. The CDR3 has 12 residues. Deletions cut 5 bases from V and 4 bases from J, with 7 bases between. Germline V gene lookup returns CDR1 MNHEY and CDR2 SVGEGT. The CDR3 sequence: CASSQWADTQYF. In DNA, the CDR3 is TGTGCCAGCAGTCAATGGGCAGATACGCAGTATTTT.

This clonotype was recorded a few times. The chain recombines TRBV11-2 with TRBJ2-5; 9 positions match TRBD1. The CDR3 extends over 18 amino acids. The germline V gene has CDR1 SGHAT and CDR2 FQNNGV. V trimming: 2 bases; J trimming: 6 bases; junction bases outside the gene matches: 16. The CDR3 reads CASSLNPGRGQGSKTQYF. CDR3 nucleotide sequence: TGTGCCAGCAGCTTAAACCCGGGGCGCGGACAGGGGAGTAAGACCCAGTACTTC.